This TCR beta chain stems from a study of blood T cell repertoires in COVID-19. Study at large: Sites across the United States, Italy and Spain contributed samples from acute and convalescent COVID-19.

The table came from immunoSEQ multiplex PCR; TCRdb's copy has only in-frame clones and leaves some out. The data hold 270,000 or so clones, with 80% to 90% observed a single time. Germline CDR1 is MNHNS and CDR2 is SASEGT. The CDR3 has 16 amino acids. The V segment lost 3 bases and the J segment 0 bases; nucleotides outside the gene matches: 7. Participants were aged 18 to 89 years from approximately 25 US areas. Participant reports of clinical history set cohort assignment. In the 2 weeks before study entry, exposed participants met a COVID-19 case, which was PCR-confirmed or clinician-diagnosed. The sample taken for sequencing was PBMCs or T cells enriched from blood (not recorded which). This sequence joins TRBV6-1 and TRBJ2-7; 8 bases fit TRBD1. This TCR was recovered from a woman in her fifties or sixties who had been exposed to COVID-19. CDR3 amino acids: CASSDPRDRFSYEQYF. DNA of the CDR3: TGTGCCAGCAGTGACCCCCGGGACAGGTTCTCCTACGAGCAGTACTTC.